This TCR beta chain comes out of a study of T cell repertoires and HLA-DP antigens. Here immunoSEQ multiplex PCR was the method, and the copy in TCRdb shows in-frame clones only, minus some. The data show over 100,000 clones, approximately 92% seen once. Germline V gene lookup returns CDR1 MDHEN and CDR2 SYDVKM. J lost 2 bases, V lost 4 bases, and 4 bases had no gene match. This CDR3 is 14 amino acids long. A word on this clone: Its antigen is undetermined.

J is TRBJ1-2 and V is TRBV28; TRBD1 aligns across 7 bases. What was sequenced was CD4+ T cells from PBMCs. The TCR originated in a woman younger than 35 in good health and CMV-seronegative. DNA of the CDR3: TGTGCCAGCAGTTGGGGGACAGCGAACTATGGCTACACCTTC. As protein: CASSWGTANYGYTF.